This T cell receptor (beta chain) was found in a study of cytomegalovirus exposure and HLA in healthy donors. The PCR used 60 Vbeta and 13 Jbeta primers. Profiling relied on immunoSEQ multiplex PCR, and the TCRdb table lists in-frame clones only, not all of them. Of more than 200,000 clones listed, 65% to 80% were seen once; the top ten hold about 16%. V was pared by 0 bases and J by 0 bases, with 8 bases between. The CDR3 spans 16 residues. Germline values: CDR1 ENHRY, CDR2 SYGVKD. This sequence originates from a man aged 40-49 years in good health and CMV-seronegative. Sequencing was done on a sample of PBMCs. The J gene is TRBJ2-2, the V gene TRBV10-3; weak D call: TRBD2 (5 bases). The CDR3 is CAISESTGTNTGELFF. The CDR3 DNA reads TGTGCCATCAGTGAGTCGACGGGGACGAACACCGGGGAGCTGTTTTTT.